This entry concerns a single T cell receptor (beta chain). Antigen: not known. The data belong to a study of cytomegalovirus exposure and HLA in healthy donors. Study findings and constraints: When analyzed later, a missense DCLRE1C variant was found to be linked to TCR beta V- and J-gene trimming.

Germline V CDR1 and CDR2: WNHNN, SYGVQD (reference sequence). This CDR3 contains 15 residues. Trimming pared 4 bases from V and 2 bases from J, leaving 13 bases between. This PCR relied on a set of 60 Vbeta primers and 13 Jbeta primers. Data came from immunoSEQ multiplex PCR; TCRdb stores just in-frame clones and leaves some out. The sample yields 220,000 or so clones, around 73% seen once. The sequencing sample was made of PBMCs. The clonotype was recovered from a male donor in good health and CMV-seronegative. This chain connects TRBV10-1 to TRBJ2-3; D might be TRBD1 (6 bases). The DNA for the CDR3 is TGCGCCAGCAGTGGGACAGACTACTACACAGATACGCAGTATTTT. It translates to CASSGTDYYTDTQYF.